This section outlines one TCR beta chain sequence together with its context. The data stem from a study of blood T cell repertoires in COVID-19. Study-wide context: Donors in the United States, Italy and Spain gave samples during acute or convalescent COVID-19. T cells, B-cell-depleted T cells, or PBMCs provided the cDNA or gDNA that served as material.

Original processing methods: Amplifying reference gene primers gave estimates of nucleated cell counts. TCRdb's copy holds only in-frame clones and misses some; the assay was immunoSEQ multiplex PCR. Clone size and the V and J calls come from that table; the DNA yielded D and trimming. The sample contains some 110,000 clones, around nine tenths of which appear only once. The sample comprised peripheral blood. The sequence was obtained from a human donor in a cohort sampled during active COVID-19.

The CDR3: CASSVDGGARNEQYF. The CDR3 bases are TGTGCCAGCAGCGTAGACGGAGGGGCCAGGAACGAGCAGTACTTC. The chain recombines TRBV9 with TRBJ2-7, with a weak D call TRBD2 (6 bases). V was clipped by 0 bases and J by 5 bases, with 15 bases between them. Germline CDR1 SGDLS, CDR2 YYNGEE. The CDR3 length is 15 residues. Full variable domain (remainder filled in from reference TRBV9 and TRBJ2-7): DSGVTQTPKHLITATGQRVTLRCSPRSGDLSVYWYQQSLDQGLQFLIQYYNGEERAKGNILERFSAQQFPDLHSELNLSSLELGDSALYFCASSVDGGARNEQYFGPGTRLTVT.